The 5 T cell receptor beta chains reported below all come from one sample, sequenced in a study of blood T cell repertoires in COVID-19. Profiled with immunoSEQ multiplex PCR; TCRdb holds only in-frame clones, not every one. The data hold 150,000 to 200,000 clones, with about four fifths observed a single time. The specimen sequenced was peripheral blood. The receptors come from a woman of 80 years or more with acute or convalescent COVID-19.

The chain uses TRBV12-3 or TRBV12-4 and TRBJ1-2; unclear D gene. V was cut by 6 bases and J by 2 bases, with 10 bases left in between. The length of the CDR3 is 13 residues. The CDR3 sequence: CASSPSGNYGYTF. The CDR3 coding sequence is TGTGCCAGCAGCCCCTCCGGGAACTATGGCTACACCTTC.

The V call is TRBV10-2, the J call TRBJ1-2, with 8 nucleotides matching TRBD1. V trimming: 10 bases; J trimming: 4 bases; junction bases outside the gene matches: 8. Looked up from germline, CDR1 is WSHSY and CDR2 is SAAADI. This CDR3 spans 13 amino acids. The chain's CDR3 is CATQGAVGYGYTF. The CDR3 bases are TGCGCCACCCAGGGGGCGGTTGGCTATGGCTACACCTTC.

The chain joins TRBV29-1 to TRBJ1-5; D call uncertain. The CDR3 runs 13 residues. The germline V and J ends were trimmed by 4 bases and 7 bases, with 14 bases remaining between them. Germline CDR1 is SQVTM and CDR2 is ANQGSEA. CDR3 bases: TGCAGCGTTGTCCCGGAGCTCGGGCAGCCCCAGCATTTT. Residues: CSVVPELGQPQHF.

The gene calls are TRBV6-5 and TRBJ2-7; the D gene is possibly TRBD2 (5 bases). Germline V CDR1 and CDR2: MNHEY, SVGAGI. Trimming took 10 bases from V and 3 from J, leaving 19 bases between them. The CDR3 extends over 14 amino acids. The CDR3 reads CATYIPRGNYEQYF. The CDR3 DNA sequence: TGTGCCACCTACATCCCCCGGGGTAACTACGAGCAGTACTTC.

A single count supports this clone. The rearrangement joins TRBV6-5 to TRBJ2-3; 10 nucleotides agree with TRBD2. Germline V lookup: CDR1 MNHEY, CDR2 SVGAGI. The CDR3 has 15 residues. V lost 5 bases to trimming and J lost 4 bases; unmatched junction nucleotides: 6. The DNA for the CDR3 is TGTGCCAGCAGTACCCGGACTAGCGGAGCAGATACGCAGTATTTT. Amino acid sequence: CASSTRTSGADTQYF.